The 6 T cell receptor beta chains reported below all come from one sample, sequenced in a study of T cell changes during pregnancy in multiple sclerosis. TCRdb's table, derived via immunoSEQ multiplex PCR, lists solely in-frame clones and lacks some. Of roughly 29,000 clones listed, just over 90% are singletons. The material sequenced was CD4+ T cells from peripheral blood mononuclear cells, taken after pregnancy. The receptors shown here come from a female donor with multiple sclerosis, enrolled in a pregnancy study.

The chain recombines TRBV5-1 with TRBJ1-3, with 8 positions matching TRBD1. The CDR3 sequence is 18 residues long. In germline, CDR1 is SGHRS, CDR2 YFSETQ. Trimming removed 0 bases from V and 0 bases from J; junction bases left unmatched: 8. The CDR3 here is CASSLVQGALFSGNTIYF. Written as DNA, the CDR3 is TGCGCCAGCAGCTTGGTTCAGGGGGCCCTTTTCTCTGGAAACACCATATATTTT.

The rearrangement links TRBV19 to TRBJ1-2, with 9 positions matching TRBD1. The trim removed 2 bases at V and 5 bases at J, leaving 9 bases unmatched. CDR3 length equals 16 residues. In germline, CDR1 is LNHDA, CDR2 SQIVND (reference sequence). This CDR3 reads CASSIIGTGNRYGYTF. The CDR3 DNA reads as TGTGCCAGTAGTATAATAGGGACAGGGAATCGGTATGGCTACACCTTC.

The V call is TRBV5-8, the J call TRBJ2-5, with 9 bases aligning to TRBD2. This CDR3 spans 17 amino acids. Trimming removed 0 bases from V and 1 base from J; junction bases left unmatched: 7. Per germline, CDR1 SGHTS and CDR2 YDEGEE. CDR3 nucleotides: TGTGCCAGCAGCTTGGGGGGTTCTAGCGGGGTCCAAGAGACCCAGTACTTC. Its translation is CASSLGGSSGVQETQYF.

This clone was seen only once. The V gene is TRBV19, the J gene TRBJ2-3, with 7 bases matching TRBD2. The length of the CDR3 is 15 residues. V was clipped by 4 bases and J by 0 bases; unmatched bases: 4. Looked up from germline, CDR1 is LNHDA and CDR2 is SQIVND (reference sequence). Here the CDR3 reads CASSKGLQSTDTQYF. As DNA, the CDR3 is TGTGCCAGTAGTAAGGGACTACAGAGCACAGATACGCAGTATTTT. Full variable domain (outside the CDR3, taken from reference TRBV19 and TRBJ2-3): DGGITQSPKYLFRKEGQNVTLSCEQNLNHDAMYWYRQDPGQGLRLIYYSQIVNDFQKGDIAEGYSVSREKKESFPLTVTSAQKNPTAFYLCASSKGLQSTDTQYFGPGTRLTVL.

V gene TRBV7-6 combines with J gene TRBJ1-2, with D tentatively TRBD1 (5 bases). This CDR3 has 13 amino acids. Looked up from germline, CDR1 is SGHVS and CDR2 is FNYEAQ. V shed 5 bases and J shed 7 bases, with 14 bases lying between them. CDR3: CASSSPRVPGYTF. The CDR3 bases are TGTGCCAGCAGCAGTCCCAGGGTACCTGGCTACACCTTC.

This clone came up once. The V call is TRBV7-2, the J call TRBJ2-2; 7 nucleotides align to TRBD2. Trimming took 0 bases from V and 5 from J; bases not matched to a gene: 9. The CDR3 totals 17 residues. CDR1 and CDR2 from the germline V gene are SGHTA and FQGNSA. The CDR3 reads CASSLAREGRITGELFF. The DNA of the CDR3 is TGTGCCAGCAGCTTAGCGAGGGAGGGTCGGATTACCGGGGAGCTGTTTTTT. The full variable domain, in which reference TRBV7-2 and TRBJ2-2 provide the parts outside the CDR3, is GAGVSQSPSNKVTEKGKDVELRCDPISGHTALYWYRQSLGQGLEFLIYFQGNSAPDKSGLPSDRFSAERTGGSVSTLTIQRTQQEDSAVYLCASSLAREGRITGELFFGEGSRLTVL.